The clone carrying this TCR beta chain came up many times. Its antigen is not identified. The sample belongs to a study of T cell repertoires in cytomegalovirus infection. On the study more broadly: TCR beta signatures that were public indicated CMV infection and matching HLA type.

Study conclusions and caveats: Within the response measured ex vivo, HLA-C-restricted CMV-specific TCR beta clonotypes were dominant. Cumulative public TCR beta family frequency identified CMV carriers with the relevant HLA.

One entry per CDR3 protein results from TCRdb running MiXCR on the reads. The sample shows approximately 150,000 distinct CDR3 sequences, 17% of them seen only once. This CDR3 contains 15 residues. The V end was cut by 5 bases, the J end by 6 bases, with 20 bases between. The germline V gene encodes CDR1 DFQATT and CDR2 SNEGSKA (reference sequence). The TCR was taken from a human donor in good health (CMV status not recorded). Some clones in this sample may be carry-over from other donors' samples. The sample was CD8+ T cells from PBMCs. The chain links TRBV20-1 to TRBJ1-5, with D unclear. Here the CDR3 DNA reads TGCAGTGCTCTCTGGGAAGGCGGAGAGGCTCAGCCCCAGCATTTT. It codes for CSALWEGGEAQPQHF.